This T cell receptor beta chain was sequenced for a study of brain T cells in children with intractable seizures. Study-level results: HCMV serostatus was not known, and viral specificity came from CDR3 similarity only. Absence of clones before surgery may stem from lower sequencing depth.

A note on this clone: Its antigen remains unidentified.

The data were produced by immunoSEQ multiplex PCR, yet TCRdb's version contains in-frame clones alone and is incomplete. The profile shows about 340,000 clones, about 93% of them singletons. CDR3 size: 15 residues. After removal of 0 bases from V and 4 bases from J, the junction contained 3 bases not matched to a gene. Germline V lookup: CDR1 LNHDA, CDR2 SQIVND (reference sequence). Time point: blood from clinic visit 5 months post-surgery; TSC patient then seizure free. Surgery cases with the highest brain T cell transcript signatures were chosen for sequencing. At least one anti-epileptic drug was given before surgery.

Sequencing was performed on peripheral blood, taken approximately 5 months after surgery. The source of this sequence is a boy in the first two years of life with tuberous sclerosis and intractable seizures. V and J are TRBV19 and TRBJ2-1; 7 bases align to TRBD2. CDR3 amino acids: CASSIDVSGYNEQFF. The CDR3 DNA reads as TGTGCCAGTAGTATAGACGTTAGCGGGTACAATGAGCAGTTCTTC.